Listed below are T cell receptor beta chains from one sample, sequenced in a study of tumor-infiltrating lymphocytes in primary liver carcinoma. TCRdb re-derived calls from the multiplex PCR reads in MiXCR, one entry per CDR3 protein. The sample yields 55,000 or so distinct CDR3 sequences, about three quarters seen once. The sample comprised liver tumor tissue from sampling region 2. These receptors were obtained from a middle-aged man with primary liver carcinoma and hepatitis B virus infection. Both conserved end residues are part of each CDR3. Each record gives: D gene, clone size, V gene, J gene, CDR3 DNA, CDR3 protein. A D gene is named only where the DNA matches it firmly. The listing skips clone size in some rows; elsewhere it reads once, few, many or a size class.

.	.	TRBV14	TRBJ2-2	TGTGTCAGCAGCCAAATAGGGGACACCGGGGAACTGTTTTTT	CVSSQIGDTGELFF
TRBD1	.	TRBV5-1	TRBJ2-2	TGCGTCAGCACCCGGACAGGGCCCACCGGGGAGCTGTTTTTT	CVSTRTGPTGELFF
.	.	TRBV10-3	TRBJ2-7	TGTGGCACCTCTGACACCTTGACTACCTACGAGCAATACTTC	CGTSDTLTTYEQYF
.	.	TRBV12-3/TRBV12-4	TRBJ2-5	TGTGCCAGCAGCGTAGGCGACCAAGAGACCCAGTACTTC	CASSVGDQETQYF
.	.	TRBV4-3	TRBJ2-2	TGCGCCAGCAGCCAAAACCCGGAAGGAAACCCCGGGAGGCTGTTTTTT	CASSQNPEGNPGRLFF
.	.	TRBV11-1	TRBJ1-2	TGTGCCAGCAGTATATCTCAGGACAACGACTATGGCTACATCTTC	CASSISQDNDYGYIF
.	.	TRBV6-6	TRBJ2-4	TGTGCCAACAGTTTAGGAGTAGCGGACTACAAAAACATCCAGTACTTC	CANSLGVADYKNIQYF
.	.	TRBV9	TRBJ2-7	TGTGCCAGCAGCGTGGGGATATGGATATACGAGCAGTACTTC	CASSVGIWIYEQYF
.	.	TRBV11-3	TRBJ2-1	TGTGCCAGCAGCTCCCAGGCGGCCCCTTACAATGAGCGGTTCTTC	CASSSQAAPYNERFF
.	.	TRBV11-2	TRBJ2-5	TGTGCCAGCAGCCTAACTCCTGGCGGGGTAAAGGAGACCCAGTACTTC	CASSLTPGGVKETQYF
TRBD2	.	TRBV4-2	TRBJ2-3	TGTGCCAGCAGTCAAGCGGCGCTTCTAGCGGGGGCGACAGATACGCAGTATTTT	CASSQAALLAGATDTQYF
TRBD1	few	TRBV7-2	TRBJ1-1	TGTGCCAGCAGCCGGACAGGGTTGGGGAACACTGAAGCTTTCTTT	CASSRTGLGNTEAFF
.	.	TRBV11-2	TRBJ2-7	TGTGCCAGTAACTTCATGGCAGATCCGGACTACGAGCAGTACTTC	CASNFMADPDYEQYF
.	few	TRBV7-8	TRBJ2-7	TGTGCCAGCAGCTTAGAGATAAGCTCCTACGGGCAGTACTTC	CASSLEISSYGQYF
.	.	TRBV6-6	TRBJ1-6	TGTGCCAGCAGTTTATCAGAGGGGGGACTAGGTTCACCCCTCCACTTT	CASSLSEGGLGSPLHF
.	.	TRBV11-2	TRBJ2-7	TGTGCCAGCAGCTTAGAAGCAGGGGCAGGCGAGCAGTACTTC	CASSLEAGAGEQYF
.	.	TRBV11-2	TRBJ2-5	TGTGCCAGCGGCTTAGTCCTAGAAGAGACCCAGTACTTC	CASGLVLEETQYF
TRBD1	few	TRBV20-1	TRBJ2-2	TGCAGTGCGACCGCACAGGGGGCCCCCACCGGGGAGCTGTTTTTT	CSATAQGAPTGELFF
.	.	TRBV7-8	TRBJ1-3	TGTGTCAGCAGAGGCGACACGTACTCTGGAAACACCATATATTTT	CVSRGDTYSGNTIYF
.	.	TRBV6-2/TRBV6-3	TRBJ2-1	TGTGCCAGCAGCCCCGGCGGGGACGGACTCGACAATGAGCAGTTCTTC	CASSPGGDGLDNEQFF
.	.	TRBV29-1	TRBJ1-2	TGCAGCGTTGTCCTCGGGAATGGCTACATCTTC	CSVVLGNGYIF
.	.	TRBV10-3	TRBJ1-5	TGTACCATCAGTGAGTATGAGGGTGATCAGTCCCAGCATTTT	CTISEYEGDQSQHF
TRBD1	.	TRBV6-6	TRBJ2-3	TGTGCCAGCAGTTACCCCCTCACAGGGGGCAGCGAGAGTGGAACTAGCACAGATACGCAGTATTTT	CASSYPLTGGSESGTSTDTQYF
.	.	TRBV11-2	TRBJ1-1	TGTGCCGGCAGCTTGTTGGCTCACCAGACTGAAACTTTCTTC	CAGSLLAHQTETFF
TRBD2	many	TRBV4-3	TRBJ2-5	TGCGCCAGCAGCTCCGGACTAGCGGGAAGGGAGACCCAGTACTTC	CASSSGLAGRETQYF
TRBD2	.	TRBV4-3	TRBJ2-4	TGTACCAGCAGCCAAGATGACAATCGGGGGGGCTTAAACATTCAGTACTTC	CTSSQDDNRGGLNIQYF
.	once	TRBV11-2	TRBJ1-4	TGTGCCAGCAGCATGACTCCAGGAGGAGCGAATGAAAAACTGCTTTTT	CASSMTPGGANEKLLF
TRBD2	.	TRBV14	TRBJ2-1	TGTGCCAGCAGCCAGTTCCTAGCGGGAAACAATGGGCAGTCCTTC	CASSQFLAGNNGQSF
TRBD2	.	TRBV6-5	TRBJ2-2	TGTGCCAACAGGTTAACTAGCGTACACATCGGGGAGCTGTTTTTT	CANRLTSVHIGELFF
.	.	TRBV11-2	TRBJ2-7	TGTGCCAGCAGCCTATCTGTGGGTATATCCTACGAGCGGTACTTC	CASSLSVGISYERYF
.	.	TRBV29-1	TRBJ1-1	TGCAGCGTTGGAGGGGAGTGGGGTATGAACACTGAAGCTTTCTTT	CSVGGEWGMNTEAFF
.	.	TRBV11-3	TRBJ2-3	TGTGCCAGTGGCTTCTCCTCCGGGGGCCTAGGCGGGGATACGCAGTATTTT	CASGFSSGGLGGDTQYF
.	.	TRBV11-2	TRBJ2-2	TGTACCAGCAGCTTTGCGAGATCGAACACCTGGGAGCTGTTTTTT	CTSSFARSNTWELFF
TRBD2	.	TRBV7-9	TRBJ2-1	TGTGCCAGCGGCTCGCCAACTAGCGGGAGAGTAAATGAGCAGTTCTTC	CASGSPTSGRVNEQFF
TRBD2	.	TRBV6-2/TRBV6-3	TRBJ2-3	TGTGCCAACAGCTCCAAGCGGGAACCAGATACGCAGTATTTT	CANSSKREPDTQYF
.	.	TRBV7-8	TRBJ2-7	TGTGCCAGCAGCTTTGATTCCGTCTACGAGCAGTACTTC	CASSFDSVYEQYF
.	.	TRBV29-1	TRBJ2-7	TGCAGCGGCCAGAGAGGGGGAGACGAGCAGTACTTC	CSGQRGGDEQYF
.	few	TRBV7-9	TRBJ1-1	TGTGCCAGCAGCAAAGGGACCGAGAACACTGAAGCTTTCTTT	CASSKGTENTEAFF
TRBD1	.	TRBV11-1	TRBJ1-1	TGTGCCAGCAGCCCGCGACAGGGTCGGAACACTGAAGCTTTCTTT	CASSPRQGRNTEAFF
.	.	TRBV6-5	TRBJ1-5	TGTGCCAGCAGTTACTCCAGGGATGATAAGCCCCAGCATTTT	CASSYSRDDKPQHF
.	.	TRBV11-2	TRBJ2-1	TGTGCCAAGAGCCCCGATAGGGGGAGTGAGCAGTTCTTC	CAKSPDRGSEQFF
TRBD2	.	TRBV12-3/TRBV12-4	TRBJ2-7	TGTGCCAGCAGTTTAGCGCGGACTAGTGGGAGCCTCTCCTACGAGCAGTACTTC	CASSLARTSGSLSYEQYF
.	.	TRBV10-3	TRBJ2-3	TGCACCATCAGTGGAGGGTCGCTCAGGTATTTT	CTISGGSLRYF
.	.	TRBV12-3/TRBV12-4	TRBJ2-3	TGTGCCAGCAGTTTAGCGCAGGCGGGGCCCGGGGCAGATACGCAGTATTTT	CASSLAQAGPGADTQYF
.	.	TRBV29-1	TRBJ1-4	TGCAGCGTCCTGGACACCCCGGGAAATGAAAAACTGTTTTTT	CSVLDTPGNEKLFF
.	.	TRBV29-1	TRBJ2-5	TGCAGCGTTGAAGGGATACCCGAAGAGACCCAGTACTTC	CSVEGIPEETQYF
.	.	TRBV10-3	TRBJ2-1	TGTGCCACCGTGGCTTGCCTCCGTAATGAGCAGTTCTTC	CATVACLRNEQFF
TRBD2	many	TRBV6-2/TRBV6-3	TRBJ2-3	TGTGCCAGCAGCTTCCTCCGACTAGCGGGAGCGGGGGCAGATACGCAGTATTTT	CASSFLRLAGAGADTQYF
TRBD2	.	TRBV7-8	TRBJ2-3	TGTGCCAGCAGCTTAGCCCAAGCGGGAGGGCCACATGATACGCAGTATTTT	CASSLAQAGGPHDTQYF
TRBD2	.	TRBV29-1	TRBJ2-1	TGCAGCGTCGTAGGCCCTAGCGGGGCTTCCCACAATGAGCAGTTCTTC	CSVVGPSGASHNEQFF
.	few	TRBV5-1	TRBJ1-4	TGCGCCAGCAGCTTGGACGTACAGGGAACTAATGAAAAACTGTTTTTT	CASSLDVQGTNEKLFF
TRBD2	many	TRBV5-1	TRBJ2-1	TGCGCCAGCAGCCTGGCGACTAGCGGGAGTATCTATGAGCAGTTCTTC	CASSLATSGSIYEQFF
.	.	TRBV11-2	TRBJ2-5	TGTGCCAGCAGCCAAACTCCTGGTTGTGGGAAAGAGACACAGTACTTC	CASSQTPGCGKETQYF
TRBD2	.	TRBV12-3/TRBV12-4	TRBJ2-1	TGTGCCAGCAGTTTAGCACTAGCGGGAGGTCCCTCCTACAATGAGCAGTTCTTC	CASSLALAGGPSYNEQFF
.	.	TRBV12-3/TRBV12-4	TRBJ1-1	TGTGCCAGTTTTACTCAGGGGCGCCACACTGAAGCTTTCTTT	CASFTQGRHTEAFF
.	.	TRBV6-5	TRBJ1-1	TGTGCCAACAGTTACGATGCAGGGTCCTTGAACACTGAAGCTTTCTTT	CANSYDAGSLNTEAFF
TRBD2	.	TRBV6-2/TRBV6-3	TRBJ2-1	TGTGCCAGCAGACCTCTAGCGGGCGGATTCATACCCTACAATGATCAGTCCTTC	CASRPLAGGFIPYNDQSF
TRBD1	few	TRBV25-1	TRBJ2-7	TGTGCCAGCAGTCCGGGGACAGGCTACGAGCAGTACTTC	CASSPGTGYEQYF
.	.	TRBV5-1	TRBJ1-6	TGCGCCAGCCAAGATACGGACACGAATACACCCCTCCACTTT	CASQDTDTNTPLHF
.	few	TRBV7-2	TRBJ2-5	TGTGCCAGCAGCTATCGAGGGGATAGTATCCAAGAGACCCAGTACTTC	CASSYRGDSIQETQYF